This record concerns one TCR beta chain sequence. The method was immunoSEQ multiplex PCR; TCRdb's version includes in-frame clones alone and lacks a portion of them. The repertoire includes some 98,000 clones, around 85% of them detected once, and about 1.5% sits in the top ten. CDR3 length equals 15 residues. Losses at the gene ends were 4 bases for V and 2 bases for J; bases not matched to a gene: 6. Germline lookup yields CDR1 LGHNA and CDR2 YSLEER. These data come from a study of OX40 agonist ivuxolimab in advanced cancers. Study-level background: The patients received ivuxolimab by intravenous route every 2 weeks at 0.01 to 10 mg/kg. Patients were roughly 83% male with ages about 23 to 79, mean 60.

This clonotype originated in an adult with an advanced solid tumor such as melanoma, head and neck, liver or kidney cancer. Here the sequenced sample was CD4+ or CD8+ T cells sorted from blood, taken in a trial of the OX40 agonist ivuxolimab. The J gene is TRBJ2-3, the V gene TRBV4-3; TRBD1 matches 7 bases. The CDR3 region has the DNA TGCGCCAGCAGCCCAGGACAGGACTTCACAGATACGCAGTATTTT. Its protein is CASSPGQDFTDTQYF.